One and the same sample provided the 25 T cell receptor beta chains below, sequenced in a study of blood T cell repertoires in COVID-19. Profiled with immunoSEQ multiplex PCR; TCRdb holds only in-frame clones, not every one. The repertoire holds more than 150,000 clones, with roughly nine tenths as singletons. The sequencing sample was made of peripheral blood. The receptors derive from a woman aged 70-85 years with acute or convalescent COVID-19.

This chain links TRBV5-1 with TRBJ2-6; D possibly corresponds to TRBD1 (6 bases). The CDR3 spans 16 residues. V gave up 0 bases and J gave up 0 bases, with 7 bases separating them. Germline CDR1 and CDR2: SGHRS and YFSETQ. The CDR3 DNA reads TGCGCCAGCAGCTTGGGACAGGCCTCTGGGGCCAACGTCCTGACTTTC. Translating it yields CASSLGQASGANVLTF.

This chain joins TRBV5-1 and TRBJ1-1; tentative D call: TRBD1 (5 bases). The germline V and J ends were trimmed by 0 bases and 0 bases, with 12 bases remaining between them. The CDR3 spans 16 residues. Per germline, CDR1 SGHRS and CDR2 YFSETQ. CDR3 residues: CASSLGWGKMNTEAFF. The CDR3 region has the DNA TGCGCCAGCAGCTTGGGATGGGGCAAGATGAACACTGAAGCTTTCTTT.

The count of this clone is one. The chain employs TRBV10-3 and TRBJ2-1; 13 nucleotides agree with TRBD2. V was clipped by 6 bases and J by 6 bases; unmatched bases: 11. Germline V gene data show CDR1 as ENHRY and CDR2 as SYGVKD. This CDR3 has 17 amino acids. This CDR3 reads CAISEGLAGDFLNEQFF. DNA of the CDR3: TGTGCCATCAGCGAAGGACTAGCGGGGGATTTTCTCAATGAGCAGTTCTTC.

This chain connects TRBV6-5 to TRBJ1-4, with TRBD1 identical over 9 bases. CDR1 is MNHEY, CDR2 SVGAGI, per germline. J lost 8 bases, V lost 6 bases, and 7 bases had no gene match. The CDR3 is 14 residues long. For the CDR3, the DNA is TGTGCCAGCAGACGACAGGGGGAGGGCGAAAAACTGTTTTTT. It translates to CASRRQGEGEKLFF.

V and J are TRBV3-1 (or the pseudogene TRBV3-2) and TRBJ1-4; 7 bases are a match to TRBD1. The CDR3 is 15 residues long. CDR1 and CDR2 (germline): LGHDT, YNNKEL (reference sequence). Losses at the gene ends were 2 bases for V and 8 bases for J; bases not matched to a gene: 8. The CDR3 sequence is CASSQRQGQAEKLFF. In DNA, the CDR3 is TGTGCCAGCAGCCAACGACAGGGTCAAGCGGAAAAACTGTTTTTT.

The chain employs TRBV6-2 or TRBV6-3 and TRBJ1-1, with D possibly TRBD1 on 6 matching bases. Germline V gene data show CDR1 as MNHEY and CDR2 as SVGEGT. The CDR3 runs to 13 residues. V lost 4 bases, J lost 2 bases, and 8 bases lay in between. This CDR3 reads CASSLTGNTEAFF. Written as DNA, the CDR3 is TGTGCCAGCAGTTTGACAGGAAACACTGAAGCTTTCTTT.

This clone was picked up one time. The rearrangement links TRBV29-1 to TRBJ1-1; 7 bases are shared with TRBD1. The V and J ends lost 6 bases and 1 base, in that order; junction bases with no gene match: 11. The CDR3 is made up of 15 amino acids. Germline CDR1 reads SQVTM; CDR2 reads ANQGSEA. CDR3 protein: CSVGTERMANTEAFF. Written as DNA, the CDR3 is TGCAGCGTCGGGACAGAGCGGATGGCGAACACTGAAGCTTTCTTT.

V is TRBV30 and J is TRBJ1-1; 9 bases align to TRBD1. V lost 2 bases, J lost 3 bases, and 4 bases stayed unmatched. This CDR3 is built from 14 residues. Germline-derived CDR1 and CDR2 are GTSNPN and SVGIG (reference sequence). CDR3 DNA sequence: TGTGCCTGGAGTCTACAGGGGGCATACACTGAAGCTTTCTTT. Amino acid sequence: CAWSLQGAYTEAFF.

This clone was picked up one time. V and J are TRBV6-1 and TRBJ1-5; 7 bases map to TRBD1. CDR3 size: 16 residues. CDR1 is MNHNS and CDR2 is SASEGT in the germline V gene. Trimming took 3 bases from V and 2 from J; bases not matched to a gene: 7. The CDR3 loop reads CASSEWDRRGNQPQHF. CDR3 nucleotides: TGTGCCAGCAGTGAGTGGGACAGACGCGGCAATCAGCCCCAGCATTTT.

This clone was detected only once. V gene TRBV10-2 combines with J gene TRBJ1-2; no clear D gene. This CDR3 comprises 13 residues. The V end was cut by 6 bases, the J end by 5 bases, with 13 bases between. CDR1 WSHSY and CDR2 SAAADI come from the germline V gene. The CDR3 region has the DNA TGCGCCAGCAGAGATAACAGCTTTTATGGCTACACCTTC. Amino acids: CASRDNSFYGYTF.

The CDR3 sequence: CASAQGTGHSPLHF. DNA of the CDR3: TGTGCCAGCGCTCAGGGGACAGGGCATTCACCCCTCCACTTT. V usage is TRBV19 and J usage is TRBJ1-6, with 9 bases identical to TRBD1. The V and J ends lost 9 bases and 8 bases, in that order; junction bases with no gene match: 8. This CDR3 is 14 amino acids long. In germline, CDR1 is LNHDA, CDR2 SQIVND (reference sequence).

This clone occurred once. This chain joins TRBV7-9 and TRBJ2-7, with 7 bases aligning to TRBD1. There are 13 residues in the CDR3. With V trimmed by 6 bases and J by 1 base, 3 bases remained unmatched. Looked up from germline, CDR1 is SEHNR and CDR2 is FQNEAQ (reference sequence). CDR3 nucleotide sequence: TGTGCCAGCAGTCCGGGACAGTCCTACGAGCAGTACTTC. Translating gives CASSPGQSYEQYF.

The V and J genes are TRBV5-1 and TRBJ2-3; the match to TRBD1 covers 10 bases. The CDR3 sequence is 17 residues long. CDR1 and CDR2 (germline): SGHRS, YFSETQ. The trim removed 1 base at V and 1 base at J, leaving 6 bases unmatched. CDR3 region: CASSLWGGQGGTDTQYF. The CDR3 DNA is TGCGCCAGCAGCTTGTGGGGCGGACAGGGGGGCACAGATACGCAGTATTTT.

The chain uses TRBV5-1 and TRBJ2-7, with 7 bases aligning to TRBD2. Unmatched junction bases numbered 7, after V lost 4 bases and J lost 3 bases. The CDR3 extends over 14 amino acids. The germline gives CDR1 SGHRS, CDR2 YFSETQ. CDR3: CASSPNQRGYEQYF. CDR3 sequence (DNA): TGCGCCAGCAGCCCTAATCAGCGGGGCTACGAGCAGTACTTC.

In this sample, this clone turned up once. V usage is TRBV5-1 and J usage is TRBJ2-1; 12 positions agree with TRBD2. With V trimmed by 4 bases and J by 2 bases, 1 base remained unmatched. CDR3 length: 15 residues. CDR1 is SGHRS and CDR2 is YFSETQ in the germline V gene. The CDR3 spells CASSLAGGAYNEQFF. CDR3 DNA: TGCGCCAGCAGCCTAGCGGGAGGGGCCTACAATGAGCAGTTCTTC.

This clone has a handful of counts. This sequence joins TRBV6-2 or TRBV6-3 and TRBJ2-7; a weak D match, TRBD1 (6 bases). The V end was cut by 0 bases, the J end by 4 bases, with 16 bases between. CDR1 is MNHEY and CDR2 is SVGEGT in the germline V gene. The CDR3 sequence is 16 residues long. This chain's CDR3 is CASSYSRDTNHYEQYF. The CDR3 bases are TGTGCCAGCAGTTACTCCCGGGACACAAACCATTACGAGCAGTACTTC.

The chain carries TRBV29-1 and TRBJ1-2; D call uncertain. Germline V gene sequence: CDR1 SQVTM, CDR2 ANQGSEA. V gave up 4 bases and J gave up 8 bases, with 11 bases separating them. This CDR3 contains 11 residues. The CDR3, as DNA: TGCAGCGTTGGAGAGGGCCCAGGCTACACCTTC. It specifies CSVGEGPGYTF. Using reference TRBV29-1 and TRBJ1-2 for the parts outside the CDR3, the full variable domain is SAVISQKPSRDICQRGTSLTIQCQVDSQVTMMFWYRQQPGQSLTLIATANQGSEATYESGFVIDKFPISRPNLTFSTLTVSNMSPEDSSIYLCSVGEGPGYTFGSGTRLTVV.

This chain connects TRBV5-5 to TRBJ2-1; 8 nucleotides agree with TRBD2. The germline gives CDR1 SGHKS, CDR2 YYEKEE (reference sequence). Trimming took 0 bases from V and 5 from J; bases not matched to a gene: 4. The CDR3 is 15 amino acids. CDR3 amino acids: CASSLAPGGHNEQFF. The CDR3 nucleotides are TGTGCCAGCAGCTTGGCCCCGGGAGGGCACAATGAGCAGTTCTTC. Drawing the rest from reference TRBV5-5 and TRBJ2-1, the complete variable domain is DAGVTQSPTHLIKTRGQQVTLRCSPISGHKSVSWYQQVLGQGPQFIFQYYEKEERGRGNFPDRFSARQFPNYSSELNVNALLLGDSALYLCASSLAPGGHNEQFFGPGTRLTVL.

The chain links TRBV5-1 to TRBJ2-3; TRBD2 matches 14 bases. After removal of 0 bases from V and 1 base from J, the junction contained 13 bases not matched to a gene. Germline lookup yields CDR1 SGHRS and CDR2 YFSETQ. The CDR3 loop spans 21 amino acids. This CDR3 is CASSLGLGGLAGGGGTDTQYF. In DNA, the CDR3 is TGCGCCAGCAGCTTGGGTCTCGGAGGACTAGCGGGAGGAGGAGGCACAGATACGCAGTATTTT. The full variable domain, with the rest looked up from reference TRBV5-1 and TRBJ2-3, is KAGVTQTPRYLIKTRGQQVTLSCSPISGHRSVSWYQQTPGQGLQFLFEYFSETQRNKGNFPGRFSGRQFSNSRSEMNVSTLELGDSALYLCASSLGLGGLAGGGGTDTQYFGPGTRLTVL.

CDR3 protein: CASSKTGLGNTEAFF. The CDR3 DNA reads as TGTGCCAGTAGTAAGACAGGGTTGGGGAACACTGAAGCTTTCTTT. This rearrangement joins TRBV19 to TRBJ1-1; 7 positions agree with TRBD1. Trimming cost V 4 bases and J 1 base; bases outside gene matches: 6. This CDR3 contains 15 residues. Looked up from germline, CDR1 is LNHDA and CDR2 is SQIVND (reference sequence). The full variable domain, with the rest looked up from reference TRBV19 and TRBJ1-1, is DGGITQSPKYLFRKEGQNVTLSCEQNLNHDAMYWYRQDPGQGLRLIYYSQIVNDFQKGDIAEGYSVSREKKESFPLTVTSAQKNPTAFYLCASSKTGLGNTEAFFGQGTRLTVV.

The V gene is TRBV19, the J gene TRBJ1-1; the D gene is possibly TRBD1 (6 bases). The CDR3 is made up of 14 amino acids. V was pared by 7 bases and J by 1 base, with 13 bases between. Germline CDR1 and CDR2: LNHDA and SQIVND (reference sequence). CDR3 sequence reads: CASKGGVSNTEAFF. The CDR3 bases are TGTGCCAGTAAGGGGGGGGTATCGAACACTGAAGCTTTCTTT. Together with reference TRBV19 and TRBJ1-1, the CDR3 gives the full variable domain: DGGITQSPKYLFRKEGQNVTLSCEQNLNHDAMYWYRQDPGQGLRLIYYSQIVNDFQKGDIAEGYSVSREKKESFPLTVTSAQKNPTAFYLCASKGGVSNTEAFFGQGTRLTVV.

The gene calls are TRBV5-1 and TRBJ1-3, with D unclear. Germline CDR1 SGHRS, CDR2 YFSETQ. The V end lost 4 bases, the J end lost 0 bases, and 14 bases lay between the germline ends. This CDR3 has 16 amino acids. DNA for the CDR3: TGCGCCAGCAGCCCCGACATAACGGACTCTGGAAACACCATATATTTT. Protein: CASSPDITDSGNTIYF. Full variable domain (outside the CDR3, taken from reference TRBV5-1 and TRBJ1-3): KAGVTQTPRYLIKTRGQQVTLSCSPISGHRSVSWYQQTPGQGLQFLFEYFSETQRNKGNFPGRFSGRQFSNSRSEMNVSTLELGDSALYLCASSPDITDSGNTIYFGEGSWLTVV.

The chain is built from TRBV4-1 and TRBJ1-5; no clear D. This CDR3 contains 15 residues. The germline V and J ends were trimmed by 3 bases and 0 bases, with 9 bases remaining between them. CDR1 MGHRA and CDR2 YSYEKL come from the germline V gene. The CDR3 loop is CASSQAEYSNQPQHF. The DNA for the CDR3 is TGCGCCAGCAGCCAGGCTGAATATAGCAATCAGCCCCAGCATTTT.

This clone was counted only a few times. V usage is TRBV11-2 and J usage is TRBJ2-4, with TRBD1 identical over 7 bases. This CDR3 comprises 15 residues. With 3 bases clipped from V and 6 bases from J, the junction kept 8 bases outside the gene matches. Germline loops: CDR1 SGHAT, CDR2 FQNNGV. CDR3 loop: CASSFRTGPGNIQYF. The CDR3 DNA sequence: TGTGCCAGCAGCTTCCGGACAGGACCCGGAAACATTCAGTACTTC.

The CDR3 nucleotides are TGCGCCAGCAGCCAACCTACTAGCGGGGGGCCGGAAAAGTACTTC. Residues: CASSQPTSGGPEKYF. The V gene is TRBV4-1, the J gene TRBJ2-4; 12 positions match TRBD2. The V gene end was trimmed by 2 bases and the J gene end by 14 bases; junction bases not matched to a gene: 10. This CDR3 comprises 15 residues. Germline CDR1 is MGHRA and CDR2 is YSYEKL.